One sample yielded the 26 T cell receptor beta chains listed below, sequenced in a study of T cells after yellow fever vaccination (dated by TCRdb to 2018 to 2020). Interpreted using the paper, the treatment or condition label stands for: live attenuated yellow fever vaccine strain. Library preparation used 5' RACE. The reads were generated on an Illumina HiSeq 2500. TCRdb reran the public reads through fastp at Q25 and MiXCR, keeping productive beta chains. Rows are combined by CDR3 protein, so each entry shows the most common genes and DNA. The sample includes 40,000 to 55,000 distinct CDR3 sequences, with approximately 6.6% observed a single time. 24% of the sample is in the top ten clones. The sample here was CD8+ T cells not binding an NS4B(214-222) dextramer, sorted from PBMCs, taken about 41 days after the first yellow fever vaccination. The sample's cell subset or site label, in plain terms: NS4B epitope dextramer-negative CD8 T cells. These receptors were collected from a man aged 18 to 30 who received the YFV17D yellow fever vaccine.

This chain uses TRBV11-3 with TRBJ1-1; no firm D call. The CDR3 is 15 amino acids. The germline V and J ends were trimmed by 2 bases and 0 bases, with 10 bases remaining between them. Looked up from germline, CDR1 is SGHNT and CDR2 is YENEEA. The CDR3 nucleotides are TGTGCCAGCAGCTTACAGAACGGAATGAACACTGAAGCTTTCTTT. Its protein is CASSLQNGMNTEAFF.

This clonotype was picked up a small number of times. The chain is built from TRBV27 and TRBJ2-3; 13 bases align to TRBD2. Germline values: CDR1 MNHEY, CDR2 SMNVEV (reference sequence). The CDR3 spans 15 residues. The V gene end was trimmed by 5 bases and the J gene end by 7 bases; junction bases not matched to a gene: 6. Here the CDR3 reads CASSPRLAGGYTQYF. For the CDR3, the DNA is TGTGCCAGCAGTCCCCGACTAGCGGGGGGCTATACGCAGTATTTT.

This clonotype has a count of ten or more. This chain links TRBV2 with TRBJ2-7; D unclear. Germline CDR1 is SNHLY and CDR2 is FYNNEI. Trimming took 6 bases from V and 3 from J, leaving 6 bases between them. The CDR3 spans 11 residues. In nucleotides, the CDR3 is TGTGCCAGCAGAAAGATCTACGAGCAGTACGTC. It codes for CASRKIYEQYV.

The chain combines TRBV9 with TRBJ2-1; D is unresolved. The CDR3 consists of 12 residues. CDR1 SGDLS and CDR2 YYNGEE come from the germline V gene. Trimming shortened V by 2 bases and J by 7 bases, and 7 bases separated the two germline ends. The CDR3 is CASSVTQNEQFF. In DNA form, the CDR3 reads TGTGCCAGCAGCGTGACCCAGAATGAGCAGTTCTTC. The full variable domain, rest sourced from reference TRBV9 and TRBJ2-1, is DSGVTQTPKHLITATGQRVTLRCSPRSGDLSVYWYQQSLDQGLQFLIQYYNGEERAKGNILERFSAQQFPDLHSELNLSSLELGDSALYFCASSVTQNEQFFGPGTRLTVL.

This clonotype was recorded many times. V gene TRBV29-1 combines with J gene TRBJ2-2; D is perhaps TRBD2 (6 bases). CDR3 length: 13 amino acids. Germline V lookup: CDR1 SQVTM, CDR2 ANQGSEA. V was trimmed by 6 bases and J by 8 bases, leaving 16 bases between them. In DNA, the CDR3 is TGCAGCGTGGAGGGACCCCTGGCAGGGGAGCTGTTTTTT. Residues: CSVEGPLAGELFF.

The chain recombines TRBV10-3 with TRBJ2-1; D uncertain. The V end was cut by 2 bases, the J end by 10 bases, with 6 bases between. Germline CDR1 ENHRY, CDR2 SYGVKD. This CDR3 region has 11 residues. The CDR3 nucleotides read TGTGCCATCAGTGAGATGACGGAGCAGTTCTTC. Protein product: CAISEMTEQFF.

This clonotype was seen only a few times. This chain links TRBV5-4 with TRBJ2-7, with no clear D. The CDR3 contains 11 residues. V lost 4 bases and J 5 bases, leaving 7 bases between the germline ends. In germline, CDR1 is SGHNT, CDR2 YYREEE (reference sequence). In DNA form, the CDR3 reads TGTGCCAGCAGCACCTTACACGAGCAGTACTTC. It yields the protein CASSTLHEQYF.

V usage is TRBV20-1 and J usage is TRBJ1-1; D is uncertain. Trimming removed 3 bases from V and 11 bases from J, with 13 bases in between. Germline CDR1 is DFQATT and CDR2 is SNEGSKA (reference sequence). The CDR3 consists of 11 residues. The CDR3 spells CSASAGKLAFF. The CDR3, as DNA: TGCAGTGCTAGTGCGGGAAAGCTCGCTTTCTTT.

This clonotype was recorded at least ten times. The V and J genes are TRBV5-1 and TRBJ2-4, with 8 positions matching TRBD1. Germline V gene sequence: CDR1 SGHRS, CDR2 YFSETQ. Trimming took 5 bases from V and 9 from J; bases not matched to a gene: 7. CDR3 length: 13 amino acids. The CDR3 DNA is TGCGCCAGCAGGCCAGGACAGGGTGGCATTCAGTACTTC. Translated: CASRPGQGGIQYF.

The table lists this clonotype with many counts. V is TRBV20-1 and J is TRBJ2-2; a weak D match, TRBD2 (7 bases). The CDR3 is 15 amino acids. The germline gives CDR1 DFQATT, CDR2 SNEGSKA (reference sequence). V shed 3 bases and J shed 0 bases, with 11 bases lying between them. DNA of the CDR3: TGCAGTGCTAGCGGGGGGACAACGAACACCGGGGAGCTGTTTTTT. This translates into CSASGGTTNTGELFF.

This clonotype was counted between two and nine times. The chain carries TRBV4-1 and TRBJ2-7; TRBD2 matches at 10 bases. J lost 2 bases, V lost 4 bases, and 5 bases had no gene match. The CDR3 has 15 amino acids. The germline gives CDR1 MGHRA, CDR2 YSYEKL. In nucleotides, the CDR3 is TGCGCCAGCAGCCCAACTAGCGGGGAGACCTACGAGCAGTACTTC. It encodes CASSPTSGETYEQYF.

The V and J genes are TRBV7-3 and TRBJ2-5; weak D call: TRBD1 (6 bases). The CDR3 runs to 16 residues. Deletions cut 1 base from V and 1 base from J, with 13 bases between. Germline V gene sequence: CDR1 SGHTA, CDR2 FQGTGA. For the CDR3, the DNA is TGTGCCAGCAGCTTAATTGGGGCAGGGGCCCAAGAGACCCAGTACTTC. Translation gives CASSLIGAGAQETQYF.

This clonotype was recorded at least ten times. The rearrangement links TRBV7-8 to TRBJ2-5; 13 nucleotides align to TRBD2. Trimming cost V 1 base and J 4 bases; bases outside gene matches: 6. The CDR3 is made up of 17 amino acids. Looked up from germline, CDR1 is SGHVS and CDR2 is FQNEAQ. CDR3 amino acids: CASSLDRTSGGAETQYF. The CDR3 nucleotides read TGTGCCAGCAGCTTAGACAGGACTAGCGGGGGTGCAGAGACCCAGTACTTC.

This clonotype was seen a handful of times. The CDR3 coding sequence is TGTGCCAGCAGCTTCACCGGGACAGGGCACGGCTACACCTTC. This encodes CASSFTGTGHGYTF. The rearrangement joins TRBV5-4 to TRBJ1-2; 9 nucleotides match TRBD1. V dropped 2 bases and J dropped 8; count of bases not matched to a gene: 7. The CDR3 is made up of 14 amino acids. Germline V gene lookup returns CDR1 SGHNT and CDR2 YYREEE (reference sequence).

The chain carries TRBV12-3 or TRBV12-4 and TRBJ1-1, with D possibly being TRBD1 (6 bases). V lost 7 bases, J lost 3 bases, and 18 bases lay in between. The CDR3 is made up of 15 amino acids. Here the CDR3 reads CASTGALGVYTEAFF. In DNA, the CDR3 is TGTGCCAGCACAGGGGCATTGGGGGTGTACACTGAAGCTTTCTTT.

Note on this clonotype: A much larger clone is a single base away; this may be a read error. The CDR3 sequence is CATSGEGRTEELFF. CDR3 in DNA: TGTGCCACCAGCGGAGAGGGGCGCACCGAGGAGCTGTTTTTT. This chain joins TRBV15 and TRBJ2-2; D possibly uses TRBD1 or TRBD2 (5 bases each). The CDR3 contains 14 residues. CDR1 is LNHNV, CDR2 YYDKDF, per germline (reference sequence).

There are a few counts of this clonotype. The chain is built from TRBV9 and TRBJ2-1; the D gene could be TRBD1 or TRBD2 (7 bases each). The V gene lost 4 bases and the J gene lost 1 base, with 18 bases spanning the gap. Germline V gives CDR1 SGDLS, CDR2 YYNGEE. The CDR3 is 17 amino acids. CDR3 DNA sequence: TGTGCCAGCAGCTCATGGGGAGGGGGCAAATCCTACAATGAGCAGTTCTTC. Translating it yields CASSSWGGGKSYNEQFF.

Concerning this clonotype: Being one base from a much bigger clone, this may be a read error. The chain combines TRBV14 with TRBJ2-1; D is ambiguous. Germline loops: CDR1 SGHDN, CDR2 FVKESK. The CDR3 runs to 15 residues. The CDR3 DNA reads TGTGACAGCAGCCCGACTCTTAGCTCCTACAATGAGCAGTTCTTC. It encodes CDSSPTLSSYNEQFF.

The V gene is TRBV3-1, the J gene TRBJ2-1, with TRBD2 matching 15 bases. V lost 7 bases to trimming and J lost 3 bases; unmatched junction nucleotides: 7. This CDR3 contains 17 residues. Germline CDR1 reads LGHDT; CDR2 reads YNNKEL (reference sequence). The CDR3 protein is CASTAGTSGGIYNEQFF. The DNA of the CDR3 is TGTGCCAGCACCGCCGGGACTAGCGGGGGGATCTACAATGAGCAGTTCTTC.

The chain uses TRBV4-2 and TRBJ2-7; D gene ambiguous. CDR3 length equals 14 residues. The germline gives CDR1 LGHNA, CDR2 YNFKEQ. The V and J ends lost 0 bases and 2 bases respectively, with 8 bases between them. The CDR3 is CASSQDLGPYEQYF. CDR3 DNA sequence: TGTGCCAGCAGCCAAGATCTCGGGCCCTACGAGCAGTACTTC.

This clonotype was detected many times. The chain links TRBV12-3 or TRBV12-4 to TRBJ1-1; D is unclear. The CDR3 loop spans 15 amino acids. Trimming cost V 2 bases and J 6 bases, with 16 bases left between them. CDR3 region: CASSLIPEFMPEAFF. The DNA of the CDR3 is TGTGCCAGCAGTTTAATTCCTGAGTTTATGCCTGAAGCTTTCTTT.

This chain links TRBV6-2 or TRBV6-3 with TRBJ2-7; either TRBD1 or TRBD2 may fit D (6 bases each). CDR3 length: 14 residues. V was pared by 6 bases and J by 6 bases, with 18 bases between. CDR1 is MNHEY, CDR2 SVGEGT, per germline. The CDR3 sequence: CASSPGTGAIEQYF. The DNA for the CDR3 is TGTGCCAGCAGCCCCGGGACGGGGGCGATCGAGCAGTACTTC.

This clonotype was recorded many times. At one boundary the junction diverges from the germline segment, which might be a read error. The CDR3 bases are TGCAGTGCTAAGATGACCCCGGTGGGGCGCGCGATCTTC. Protein product: CSAKMTPVGRAIF. The genes are TRBV20-1 and TRBJ2-1; maybe TRBD1 (5 bases). The CDR3 has 13 amino acids. Germline CDR1 DFQATT, CDR2 SNEGSKA (reference sequence).

The rearrangement joins TRBV6-5 to TRBJ2-7; unclear D gene. CDR3 length equals 11 residues. CDR1 MNHEY and CDR2 SVGAGI come from the germline V gene. The V and J ends lost 7 bases and 6 bases respectively, with 10 bases between them. For the CDR3, the DNA is TGTGCCAGCACCCGAGACGCCGAGCAGTACTTC. It translates to CASTRDAEQYF.

This clonotype occurred many times. This CDR3 is CASSIVPSNYGYTF. The CDR3 DNA is TGTGCCAGTAGTATCGTACCCAGCAACTATGGCTACACCTTC. The chain combines TRBV19 with TRBJ1-2; D remains ambiguous. CDR3 length: 14 amino acids. CDR1 LNHDA and CDR2 SQIVND come from the germline V gene (reference sequence). V was pared by 3 bases and J by 2 bases, with 10 bases between.

This clonotype has at least ten counts. The J gene is TRBJ2-5, the V gene TRBV4-2, with 12 bases fitting TRBD2. The V gene end was trimmed by 0 bases and the J gene end by 3 bases; junction bases not matched to a gene: 5. This CDR3 has 17 residues. Looked up from germline, CDR1 is LGHNA and CDR2 is YNFKEQ. The CDR3 nucleotides are TGTGCCAGCAGCCAAGAACTAGCGGGGGGAGTTGAAGAGACCCAGTACTTC. Translating it yields CASSQELAGGVEETQYF.